A single T cell receptor (beta chain) is shown here with its context. The antigen is unknown. The table came from immunoSEQ multiplex PCR; TCRdb's copy has only in-frame clones and leaves some out. The table lists more than 400,000 clones, less than 95% of them singletons. The treatment here: approximately 18 received Ad26.COV2.S at low or high dose, single or two shots; about 5 received placebo; per-sample allocation not given. Collection of the samples took place on day 63 after the first injection of vaccine or placebo. The sample is drawn from a study of Ad26.COV2.S vaccination and SARS-CoV-2 variants. Findings and limits, study-wide: Responses of T cells in total may have been underestimated by the TCR breadth and depth analyses.

This CDR3 has 17 residues. Trimming cost V 0 bases and J 4 bases, with 19 bases left between them. The chain links TRBV23-1 to TRBJ2-7; no firm D call. Being an ORF, TRBV23-1 has a function that is uncertain. This TCR derives from a person aged 18-65 years who received the Ad26.COV2.S COVID-19 vaccine or a placebo. The input for sequencing was peripheral blood, taken in a trial of Ad26.COV2.S vaccine versus placebo. The CDR3 region is CASSQSRVTTSSYEQYF. Here the CDR3 DNA reads TGCGCCAGCAGTCAATCCCGAGTGACCACCTCCTCTTACGAGCAGTACTTC.